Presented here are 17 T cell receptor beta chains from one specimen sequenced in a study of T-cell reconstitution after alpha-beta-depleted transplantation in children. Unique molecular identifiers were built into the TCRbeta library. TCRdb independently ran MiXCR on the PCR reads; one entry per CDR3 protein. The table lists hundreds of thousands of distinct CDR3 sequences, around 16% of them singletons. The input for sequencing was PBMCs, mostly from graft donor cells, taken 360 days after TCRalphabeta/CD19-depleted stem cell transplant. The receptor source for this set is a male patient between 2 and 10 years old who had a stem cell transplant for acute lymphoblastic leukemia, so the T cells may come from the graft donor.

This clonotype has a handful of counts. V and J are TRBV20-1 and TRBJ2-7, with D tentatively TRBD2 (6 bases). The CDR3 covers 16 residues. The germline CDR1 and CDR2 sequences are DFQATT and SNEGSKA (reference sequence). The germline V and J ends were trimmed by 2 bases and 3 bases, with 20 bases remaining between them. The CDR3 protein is CSARPTAGLGVYEQYF. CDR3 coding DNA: TGCAGTGCTAGACCTACCGCGGGACTGGGGGTCTACGAGCAGTACTTC.

The CDR3 loop reads CASSLAIWEDPTDTQYF. DNA for the CDR3: TGTGCCAGCAGTTTAGCTATCTGGGAAGACCCGACAGATACGCAGTATTTT. This rearrangement joins TRBV12-3 or TRBV12-4 to TRBJ2-3, with no clear D. V lost 0 bases and J 3 bases, leaving 16 bases between the germline ends. This CDR3 region has 17 residues.

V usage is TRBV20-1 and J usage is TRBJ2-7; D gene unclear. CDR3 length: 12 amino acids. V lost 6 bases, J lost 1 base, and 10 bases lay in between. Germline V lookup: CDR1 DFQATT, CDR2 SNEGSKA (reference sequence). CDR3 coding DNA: TGCAGTGCCTCTTGGTTATCCTACGAGCAGTACTTC. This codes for CSASWLSYEQYF.

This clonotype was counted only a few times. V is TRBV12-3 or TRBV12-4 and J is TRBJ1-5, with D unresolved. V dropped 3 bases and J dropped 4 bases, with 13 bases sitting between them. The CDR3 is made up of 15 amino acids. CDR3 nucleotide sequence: TGTGCCAGCAGTTTGGAAGGGCCTCTGAATCAGCCCCAGCATTTT. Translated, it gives CASSLEGPLNQPQHF.

Written as DNA, the CDR3 is TGTGCCAGCAGCCCGGGACTAGCGGGAAACGAGCAGTACTTC. Its protein product is CASSPGLAGNEQYF. This sequence joins TRBV3-1 and TRBJ2-7; TRBD2 matches 13 bases. Trimming removed 4 bases from V and 5 bases from J; junction bases left unmatched: 2. This CDR3 is built from 14 residues. The germline V gene encodes CDR1 LGHDT and CDR2 YNNKEL (reference sequence).

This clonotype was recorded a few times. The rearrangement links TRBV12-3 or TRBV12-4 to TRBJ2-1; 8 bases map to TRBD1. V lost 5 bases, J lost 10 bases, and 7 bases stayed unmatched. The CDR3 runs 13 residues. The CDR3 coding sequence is TGTGCCAGCAGTCTTTCGACAGGGGTCGAGCAGTTCTTC. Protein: CASSLSTGVEQFF.

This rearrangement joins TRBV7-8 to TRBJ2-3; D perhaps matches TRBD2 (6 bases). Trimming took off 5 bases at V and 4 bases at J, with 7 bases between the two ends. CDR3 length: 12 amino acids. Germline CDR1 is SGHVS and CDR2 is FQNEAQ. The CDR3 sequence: CASSREADTQYF. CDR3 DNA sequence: TGTGCCAGCAGCAGGGAGGCAGATACGCAGTATTTT.

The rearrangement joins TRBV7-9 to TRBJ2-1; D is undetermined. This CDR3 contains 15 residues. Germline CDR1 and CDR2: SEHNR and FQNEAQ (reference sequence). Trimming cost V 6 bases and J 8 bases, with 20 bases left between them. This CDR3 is CASSPAGGLWDEQFF. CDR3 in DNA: TGTGCCAGCAGTCCAGCCGGCGGTCTTTGGGATGAGCAGTTCTTC. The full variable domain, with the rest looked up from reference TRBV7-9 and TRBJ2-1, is DTGVSQNPRHKITKRGQNVTFRCDPISEHNRLYWYRQTLGQGPEFLTYFQNEAQLEKSRLLSDRFSAERPKGSFSTLEIQRTEQGDSAMYLCASSPAGGLWDEQFFGPGTRLTVL.

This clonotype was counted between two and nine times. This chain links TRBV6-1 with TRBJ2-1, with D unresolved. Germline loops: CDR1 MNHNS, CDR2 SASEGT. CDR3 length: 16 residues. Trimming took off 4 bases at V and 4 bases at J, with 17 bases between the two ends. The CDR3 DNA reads TGTGCCAGCAGTGTGATACAGCCTACTCTTTACAATGAGCAGTTCTTC. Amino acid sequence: CASSVIQPTLYNEQFF.

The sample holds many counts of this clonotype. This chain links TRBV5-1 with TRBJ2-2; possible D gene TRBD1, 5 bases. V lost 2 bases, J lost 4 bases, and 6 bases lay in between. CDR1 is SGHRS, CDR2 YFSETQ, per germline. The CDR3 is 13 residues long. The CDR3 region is CASSFQGTGELFF. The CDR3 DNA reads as TGCGCCAGCAGCTTCCAGGGCACCGGGGAGCTGTTTTTT.

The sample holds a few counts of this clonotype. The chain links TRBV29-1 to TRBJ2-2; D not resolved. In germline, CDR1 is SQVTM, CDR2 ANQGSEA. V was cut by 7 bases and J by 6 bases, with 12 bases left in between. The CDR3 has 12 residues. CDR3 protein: CSDRSVSGELFF. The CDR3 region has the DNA TGCAGCGACAGATCCGTGTCCGGGGAGCTGTTTTTT.

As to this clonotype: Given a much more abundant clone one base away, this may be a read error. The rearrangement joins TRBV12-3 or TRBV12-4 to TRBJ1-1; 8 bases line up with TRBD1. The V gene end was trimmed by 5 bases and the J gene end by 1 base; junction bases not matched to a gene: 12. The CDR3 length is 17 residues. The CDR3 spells CASSLFGPGGPNTEAFF. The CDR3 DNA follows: TGTGCCAGCAGTCTGTTCGGCCCAGGGGGCCCGAACACTGAAGCTTTCTTT.

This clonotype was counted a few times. The CDR3 sequence is CASSWTATGELFF. The CDR3 nucleotides are TGTGCCAGCAGCTGGACTGCAACCGGGGAGCTGTTTTTT. This sequence joins TRBV7-9 and TRBJ2-2; D possibly corresponds to TRBD2 (5 bases). V lost 4 bases and J lost 5, with 8 bases in between. This CDR3 has 13 amino acids. The germline CDR1 and CDR2 sequences are SEHNR and FQNEAQ (reference sequence).

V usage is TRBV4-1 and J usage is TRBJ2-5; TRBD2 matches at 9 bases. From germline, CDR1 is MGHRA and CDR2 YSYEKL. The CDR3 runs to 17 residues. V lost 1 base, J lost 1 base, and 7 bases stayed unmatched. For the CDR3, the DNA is TGCGCCAGCAGCCAAGGAACAGCGGGAGGCTTCCAAGAGACCCAGTACTTC. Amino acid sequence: CASSQGTAGGFQETQYF.

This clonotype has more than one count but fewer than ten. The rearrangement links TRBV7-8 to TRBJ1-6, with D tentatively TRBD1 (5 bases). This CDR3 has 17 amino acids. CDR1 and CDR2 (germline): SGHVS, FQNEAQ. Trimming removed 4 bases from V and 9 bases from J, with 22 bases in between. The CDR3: CASSSEGSGGRGSPLHF. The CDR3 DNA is TGTGCCAGCAGCTCCGAGGGCTCCGGGGGACGAGGTTCACCCCTCCACTTT. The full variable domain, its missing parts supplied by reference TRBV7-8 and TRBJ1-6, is GAGVSQSPRYKVAKRGQDVALRCDPISGHVSLFWYQQALGQGPEFLTYFQNEAQLDKSGLPSDRFFAERPEGSVSTLKIQRTQQEDSAVYLCASSSEGSGGRGSPLHFGNGTRLTVT.

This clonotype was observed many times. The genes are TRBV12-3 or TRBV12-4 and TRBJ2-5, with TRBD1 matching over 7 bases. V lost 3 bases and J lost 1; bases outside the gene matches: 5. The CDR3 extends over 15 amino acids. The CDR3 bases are TGTGCCAGCAGTTTCCTCGGGACAGTCCAAGAGACCCAGTACTTC. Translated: CASSFLGTVQETQYF.

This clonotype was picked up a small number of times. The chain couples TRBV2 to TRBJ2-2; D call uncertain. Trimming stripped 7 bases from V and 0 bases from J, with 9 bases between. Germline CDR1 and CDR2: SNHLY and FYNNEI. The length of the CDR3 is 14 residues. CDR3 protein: CASKAHPNTGELFF. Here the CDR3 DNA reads TGTGCCAGCAAGGCCCATCCGAACACCGGGGAGCTGTTTTTT.